The TCR beta chain under discussion was sequenced for a study of T cells in tuberculosis. Study-wide context: This South African cohort compared adolescents with or without latent tuberculosis against adults with active tuberculosis.

Each clinical donor contributed on average approximately 93,000 T cells from unsorted cryopreserved PBMC. A remark on this clone: Its antigen is unidentified.

Notes on the study in general: The TCR-beta difference was not significant; alpha differences partly reflected length.

The repertoire was sequenced with immunoSEQ multiplex PCR; TCRdb's copy has only in-frame clones and lacks some. The sample yields about 24,000 clones, about 95% seen once. This clonotype originated in a donor aged 10 to 29 with latent tuberculosis or without tuberculosis infection. Sequencing was done on a sample of PBMCs.

The CDR3 nucleotides are TGTGCCAGCTCACCACCGGAGGGCAAAGCTTTCTTT. Amino acid sequence: CASSPPEGKAFF. The rearrangement joins TRBV18 to TRBJ1-1; D call uncertain. V lost 0 bases and J lost 9, with 8 bases in between. The CDR3 spans 12 residues. CDR1 and CDR2 from the germline V gene are KGHSH and LQKENI.